The clone carrying this T cell receptor (beta chain) has only a few counts. Produced via immunoSEQ multiplex PCR; TCRdb's table is partial and in-frame only. The sample holds tens of thousands of clones, 81% seen once. The V gene's germline CDR1 is LGHDT and CDR2 YNNKEL (reference sequence). V lost 8 bases to trimming and J lost 1 base, with 14 bases between them. The CDR3 totals 14 residues. The data are from a study of blood T cell repertoires in COVID-19. Study information: Acute-phase and convalescent COVID-19 samples originated in the United States, Italy and Spain.

This TCR came from an elderly man with acute or convalescent COVID-19. The chain has TRBV3-1 (or the pseudogene TRBV3-2) and TRBJ1-1; possible D gene TRBD1, 6 bases. Sequencing input: peripheral blood. CDR3 sequence reads: CASGDNQPNTEAFF. The CDR3 region has the DNA TGTGCCAGCGGGGACAACCAGCCGAACACTGAAGCTTTCTTT.